This TCR beta chain was identified during a study of response to subunit inactivated influenza vaccine. TCRdb recomputed calls from the RT-PCR reads with MiXCR, one row per CDR3 protein. Of 630,000 or so distinct CDR3 sequences listed, 15% to 18% were seen once; the top ten hold about 9.9%. Overall study findings and caveats: The authors offered the suggestion that each seasonal influenza vaccination recruits few new T cells.

Turning to this clonotype: Its antigen is currently unknown.

Looked up from germline, CDR1 is DFQATT and CDR2 is SNEGSKA (reference sequence). The CDR3 covers 12 residues. The J segment lost 11 bases and the V segment lost 6 bases, leaving 12 bases of the junction unmatched. This sample comprised PBMCs from blood, obtained roughly 12 days after vaccination. The source is a man in his forties or fifties who received an inactivated influenza vaccine. The chain joins TRBV20-1 to TRBJ1-1; 7 bases line up with TRBD1. CDR3: CSAGSDRQGAFF. CDR3 DNA: TGCAGTGCGGGCTCGGACAGGCAGGGGGCTTTCTTT.